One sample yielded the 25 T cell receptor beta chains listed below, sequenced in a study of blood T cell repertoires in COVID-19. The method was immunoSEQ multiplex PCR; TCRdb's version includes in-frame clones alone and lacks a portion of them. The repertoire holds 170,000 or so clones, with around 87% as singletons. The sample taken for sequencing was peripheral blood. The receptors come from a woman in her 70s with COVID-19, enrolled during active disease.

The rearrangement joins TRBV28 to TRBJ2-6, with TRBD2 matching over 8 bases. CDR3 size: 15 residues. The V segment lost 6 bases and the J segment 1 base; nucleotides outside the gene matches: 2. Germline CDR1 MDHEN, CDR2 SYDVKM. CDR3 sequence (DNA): TGTGCCAGCAGCCCGGGGGGGTCTGGGGCCAACGTCCTGACTTTC. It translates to CASSPGGSGANVLTF.

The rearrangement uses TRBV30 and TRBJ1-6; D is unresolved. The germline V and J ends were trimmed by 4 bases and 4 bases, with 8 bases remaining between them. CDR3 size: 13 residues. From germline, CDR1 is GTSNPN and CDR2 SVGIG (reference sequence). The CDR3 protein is CAWTAVYNSPLHF. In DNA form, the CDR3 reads TGTGCCTGGACAGCGGTTTATAATTCACCCCTCCACTTT.

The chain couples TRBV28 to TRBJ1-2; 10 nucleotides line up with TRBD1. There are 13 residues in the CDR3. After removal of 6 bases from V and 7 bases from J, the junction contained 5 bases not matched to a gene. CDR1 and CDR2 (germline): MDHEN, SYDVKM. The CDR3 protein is CASSSGTGAGYTF. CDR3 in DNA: TGTGCCAGCAGCTCAGGGACAGGGGCTGGCTACACCTTC.

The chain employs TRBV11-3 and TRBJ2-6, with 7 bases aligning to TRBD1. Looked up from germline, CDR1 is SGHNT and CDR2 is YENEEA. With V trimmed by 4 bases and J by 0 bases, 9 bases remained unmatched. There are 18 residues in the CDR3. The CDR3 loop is CASSSPTGTISGANVLTF. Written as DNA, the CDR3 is TGTGCCAGCAGCTCCCCGACAGGGACCATCTCTGGGGCCAACGTCCTGACTTTC.

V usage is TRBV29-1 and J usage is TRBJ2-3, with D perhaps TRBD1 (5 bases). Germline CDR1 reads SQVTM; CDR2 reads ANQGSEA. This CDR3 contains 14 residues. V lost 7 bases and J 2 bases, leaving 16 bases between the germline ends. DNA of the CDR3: TGCAGCGGGGTGGGGCAGGTAGACACAGATACGCAGTATTTT. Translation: CSGVGQVDTDTQYF.

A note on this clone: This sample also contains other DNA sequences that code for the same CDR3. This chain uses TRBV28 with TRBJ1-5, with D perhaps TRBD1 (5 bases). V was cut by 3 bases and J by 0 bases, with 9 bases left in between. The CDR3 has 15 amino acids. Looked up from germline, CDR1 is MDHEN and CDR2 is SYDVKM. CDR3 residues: CASSFSGDSNQPQHF. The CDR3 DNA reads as TGTGCCAGCAGTTTCTCGGGGGATAGCAATCAGCCCCAGCATTTT.

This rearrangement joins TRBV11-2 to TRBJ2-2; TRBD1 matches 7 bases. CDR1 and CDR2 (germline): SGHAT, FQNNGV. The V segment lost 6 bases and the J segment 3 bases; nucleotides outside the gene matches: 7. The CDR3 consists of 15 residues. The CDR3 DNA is TGTGCCAGCAGAGACCGGGACAGAGACACCGGGGAGCTGTTTTTT. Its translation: CASRDRDRDTGELFF.

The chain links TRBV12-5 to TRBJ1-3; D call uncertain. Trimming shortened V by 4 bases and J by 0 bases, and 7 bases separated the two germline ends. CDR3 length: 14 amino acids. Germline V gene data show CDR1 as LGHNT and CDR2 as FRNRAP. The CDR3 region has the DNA TGTGCTAGTGGTTCCCAGTACTCTGGAAACACCATATATTTT. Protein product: CASGSQYSGNTIYF.

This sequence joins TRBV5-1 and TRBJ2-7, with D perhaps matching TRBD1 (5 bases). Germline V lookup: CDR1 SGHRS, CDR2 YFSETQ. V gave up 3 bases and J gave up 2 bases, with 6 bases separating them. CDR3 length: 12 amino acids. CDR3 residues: CASSSDTYEQYF. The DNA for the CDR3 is TGCGCCAGCAGCTCGGACACCTACGAGCAGTACTTC.

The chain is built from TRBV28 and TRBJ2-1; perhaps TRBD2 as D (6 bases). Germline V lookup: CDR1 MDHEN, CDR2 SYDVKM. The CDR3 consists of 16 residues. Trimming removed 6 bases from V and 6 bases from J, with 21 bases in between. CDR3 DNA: TGTGCCAGCAGAGAGCCTTTATCGGGAGTCCGCAATGAGCAGTTCTTC. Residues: CASREPLSGVRNEQFF.

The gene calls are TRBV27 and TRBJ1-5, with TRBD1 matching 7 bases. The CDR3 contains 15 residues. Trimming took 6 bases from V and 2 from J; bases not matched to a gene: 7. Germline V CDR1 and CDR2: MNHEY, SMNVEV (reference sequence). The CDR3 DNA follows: TGTGCCAGCAGACCCGCTACAGGGGGCAATCAGCCCCAGCATTTT. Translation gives CASRPATGGNQPQHF.

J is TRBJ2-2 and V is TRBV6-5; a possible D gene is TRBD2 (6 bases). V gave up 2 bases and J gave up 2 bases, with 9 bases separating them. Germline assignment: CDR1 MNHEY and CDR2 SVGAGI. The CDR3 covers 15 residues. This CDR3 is CASSYVSGNTGELFF. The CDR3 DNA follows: TGTGCCAGCAGTTACGTTAGCGGAAACACCGGGGAGCTGTTTTTT.

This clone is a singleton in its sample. The CDR3 region is CASSPSGLTNEKLFF. The DNA of the CDR3 is TGTGCCAGCAGTCCCTCAGGGTTGACTAATGAAAAACTGTTTTTT. The chain is built from TRBV9 and TRBJ1-4, with D tentatively TRBD1 (5 bases). The V end lost 5 bases, the J end lost 2 bases, and 13 bases lay between the germline ends. The CDR3 has 15 residues. Looked up from germline, CDR1 is SGDLS and CDR2 is YYNGEE.

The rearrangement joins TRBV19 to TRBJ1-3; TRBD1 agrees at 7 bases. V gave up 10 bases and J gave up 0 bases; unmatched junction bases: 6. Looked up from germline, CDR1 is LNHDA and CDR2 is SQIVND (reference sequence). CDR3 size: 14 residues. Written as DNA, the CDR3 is TGTGCCACGAAACAGGGGTACTCTGGAAACACCATATATTTT. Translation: CATKQGYSGNTIYF.

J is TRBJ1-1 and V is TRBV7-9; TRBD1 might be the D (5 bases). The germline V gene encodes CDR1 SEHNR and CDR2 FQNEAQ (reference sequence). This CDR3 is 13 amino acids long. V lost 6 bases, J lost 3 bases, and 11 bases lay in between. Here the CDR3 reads CASSLWGDTEAFF. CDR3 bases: TGTGCCAGCAGTCTCTGGGGGGACACTGAAGCTTTCTTT.

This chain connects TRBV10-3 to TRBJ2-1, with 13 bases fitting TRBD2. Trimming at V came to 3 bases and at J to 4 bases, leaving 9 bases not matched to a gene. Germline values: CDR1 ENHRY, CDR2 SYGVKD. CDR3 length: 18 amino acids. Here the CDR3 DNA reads TGTGCCATCAGTGACATCTCTGGGACTAGCGGGACGTACAATGAGCAGTTCTTC. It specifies CAISDISGTSGTYNEQFF.

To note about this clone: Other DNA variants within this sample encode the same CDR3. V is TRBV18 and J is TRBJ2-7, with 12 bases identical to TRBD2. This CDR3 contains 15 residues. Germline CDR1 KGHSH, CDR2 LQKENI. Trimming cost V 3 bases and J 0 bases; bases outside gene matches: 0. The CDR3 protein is CASSPTSGSSYEQYF. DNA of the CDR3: TGTGCCAGCTCACCGACTAGCGGGAGCTCCTACGAGCAGTACTTC.

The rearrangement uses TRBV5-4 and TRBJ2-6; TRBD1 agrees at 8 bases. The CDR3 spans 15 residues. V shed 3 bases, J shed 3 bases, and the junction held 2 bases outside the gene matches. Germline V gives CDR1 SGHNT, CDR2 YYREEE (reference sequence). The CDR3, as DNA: TGTGCCAGCAGCTGGGGACAGGTTGGGGCCAACGTCCTGACTTTC. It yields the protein CASSWGQVGANVLTF.

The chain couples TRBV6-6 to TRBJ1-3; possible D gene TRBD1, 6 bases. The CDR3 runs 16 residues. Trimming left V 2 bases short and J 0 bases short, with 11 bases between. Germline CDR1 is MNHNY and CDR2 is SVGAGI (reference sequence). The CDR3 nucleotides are TGTGCCAGCAGTTACGGGACACTTAACTCTGGAAACACCATATATTTT. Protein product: CASSYGTLNSGNTIYF.

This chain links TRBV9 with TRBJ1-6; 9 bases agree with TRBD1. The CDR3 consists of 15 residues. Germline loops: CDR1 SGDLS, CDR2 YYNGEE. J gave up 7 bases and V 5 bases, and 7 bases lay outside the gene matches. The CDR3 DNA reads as TGTGCCAGCAGGAGGGGACAGGGTTTGAATTCACCCCTCCACTTT. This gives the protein CASRRGQGLNSPLHF.

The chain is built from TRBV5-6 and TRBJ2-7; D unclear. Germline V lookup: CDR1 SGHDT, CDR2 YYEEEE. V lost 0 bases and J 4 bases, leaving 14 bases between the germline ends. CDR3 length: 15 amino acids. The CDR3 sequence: CASSLGQVVLYEQYF. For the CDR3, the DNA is TGTGCCAGCAGCTTGGGGCAGGTAGTTCTATACGAGCAGTACTTC.

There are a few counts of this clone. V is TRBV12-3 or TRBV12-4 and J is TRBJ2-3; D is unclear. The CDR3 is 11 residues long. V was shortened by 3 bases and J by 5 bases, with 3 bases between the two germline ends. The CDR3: CASSFRDTQYF. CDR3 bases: TGTGCCAGCAGTTTCAGAGATACGCAGTATTTT.

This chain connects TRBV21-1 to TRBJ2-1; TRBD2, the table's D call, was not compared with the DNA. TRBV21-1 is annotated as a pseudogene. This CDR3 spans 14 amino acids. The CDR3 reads CASSKENYYNEQFF. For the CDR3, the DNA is TGTGCCAGCAGCAAAGAGAACTACTACAATGAGCAGTTCTTC.

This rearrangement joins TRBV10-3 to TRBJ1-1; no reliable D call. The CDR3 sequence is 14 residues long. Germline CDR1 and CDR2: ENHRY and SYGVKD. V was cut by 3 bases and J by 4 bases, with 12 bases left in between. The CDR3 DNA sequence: TGTGCCATCAGTGACAGACAAGTAGTCACTGAAGCTTTCTTT. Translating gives CAISDRQVVTEAFF.

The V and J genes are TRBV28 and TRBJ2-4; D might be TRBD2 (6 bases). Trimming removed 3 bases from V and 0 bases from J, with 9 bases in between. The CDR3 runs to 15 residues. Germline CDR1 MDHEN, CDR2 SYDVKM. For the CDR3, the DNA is TGTGCCAGCAGTTTGGGAGGAGAAGCCAAAAACATTCAGTACTTC. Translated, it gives CASSLGGEAKNIQYF. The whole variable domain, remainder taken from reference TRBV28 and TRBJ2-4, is DVKVTQSSRYLVKRTGEKVFLECVQDMDHENMFWYRQDPGLGLRLIYFSYDVKMKEKGDIPEGYSVSREKKERFSLILESASTNQTSMYLCASSLGGEAKNIQYFGAGTRLSVL.